The next 17 T cell receptor beta chains were all read from a single sample in a study of cytomegalovirus exposure and HLA in healthy donors. Use of 60 Vbeta and 13 Jbeta primers characterized the PCR. Assay used: immunoSEQ multiplex PCR; TCRdb lists only in-frame clones, some missing. This sample carries about 110,000 clones, 70% to 85% of them seen once, and the ten largest clones take roughly 3.6%. Sequencing used PBMCs. The receptor source for this set is a man aged 55 to 70 in good health and CMV-seronegative.

V usage is TRBV4-1 and J usage is TRBJ1-5; a possible D gene is TRBD1 (5 bases). The V end lost 3 bases, the J end lost 5 bases, and 20 bases lay between the germline ends. This CDR3 spans 17 amino acids. The V gene's germline CDR1 is MGHRA and CDR2 YSYEKL. DNA for the CDR3: TGCGCCAGCAGCCACGCCCAGGGAGGGAGAAAGTATCAGCCCCAGCATTTT. Protein sequence: CASSHAQGGRKYQPQHF.

The CDR3 DNA reads as TGTGCCAGCTCCCCGTCAATGGCCGAGACCCAGTACTTC. It translates to CASSPSMAETQYF. The chain joins TRBV18 to TRBJ2-5; no clear D gene. This CDR3 has 13 residues. Trimming took 6 bases from V and 5 from J, leaving 13 bases between them. Germline CDR1 is KGHSH and CDR2 is LQKENI.

This clone is termed large (0.1 to 1%). The identical CDR3 is also encoded by other nucleotide sequences in the sample. V is TRBV5-1 and J is TRBJ2-1, with TRBD2 as a possible D gene (6 bases). The CDR3 extends over 15 amino acids. Looked up from germline, CDR1 is SGHRS and CDR2 is YFSETQ. The V end was cut by 0 bases, the J end by 2 bases, with 9 bases between. Here the CDR3 reads CASSLELATYNEQFF. The CDR3 coding sequence is TGCGCCAGCAGCTTGGAACTAGCCACCTACAATGAGCAGTTCTTC. The complete variable domain, with remaining parts taken from reference TRBV5-1 and TRBJ2-1, reads KAGVTQTPRYLIKTRGQQVTLSCSPISGHRSVSWYQQTPGQGLQFLFEYFSETQRNKGNFPGRFSGRQFSNSRSEMNVSTLELGDSALYLCASSLELATYNEQFFGPGTRLTVL.

This sequence joins TRBV7-9 and TRBJ1-6; D uncertain. Germline V gene data show CDR1 as SEHNR and CDR2 as FQNEAQ (reference sequence). The CDR3 has 12 residues. V was pared by 5 bases and J by 12 bases, with 11 bases between. The CDR3 coding sequence is TGTGCCAGCAGCCTGTATGGCCAACCCCTCCACTTT. This translates into CASSLYGQPLHF.

The chain recombines TRBV5-1 with TRBJ2-7; 10 nucleotides agree with TRBD1. The CDR3 spans 12 residues. The V and J ends lost 7 bases and 6 bases, in that order; junction bases with no gene match: 4. Germline CDR1 reads SGHRS; CDR2 reads YFSETQ. Written as DNA, the CDR3 is TGCGCCAGCGGCGACAGGGGGCGCGAGCAGTACTTC. Translation gives CASGDRGREQYF.

This chain joins TRBV9 and TRBJ1-1; possibly TRBD1 for D (6 bases). CDR3 length: 15 amino acids. Germline V gene data show CDR1 as SGDLS and CDR2 as YYNGEE. The V end was cut by 4 bases, the J end by 6 bases, with 19 bases between. CDR3 DNA sequence: TGTGCCAGCAGCCCATCGGGACAAACGTGGGCTGAAGCTTTCTTT. This sequence encodes CASSPSGQTWAEAFF.

The rearrangement links TRBV19 to TRBJ1-2, with a tentative D call TRBD1 (6 bases). CDR3 length: 13 residues. CDR1 and CDR2 from the germline V gene are LNHDA and SQIVND (reference sequence). The V gene lost 10 bases and the J gene lost 4 bases, with 16 bases spanning the gap. The CDR3 DNA is TGTGCCACCTCCTACAGGGTCGGCTATGGCTACACCTTC. It yields the protein CATSYRVGYGYTF.

CDR3 loop: CASSEAPRILQETQYF. The CDR3 nucleotides read TGTGCCAGCAGTGAAGCGCCTAGGATCCTCCAAGAGACCCAGTACTTC. The rearrangement links TRBV2 to TRBJ2-5; no clear D gene. Germline V lookup: CDR1 SNHLY, CDR2 FYNNEI. Trimming stripped 0 bases from V and 1 base from J, with 12 bases between. The CDR3 sequence is 16 residues long.

The chain recombines TRBV4-2 with TRBJ1-4, with D possibly being TRBD1 (5 bases). V dropped 4 bases and J dropped 6 bases, with 12 bases sitting between them. CDR3 length equals 14 residues. CDR1 is LGHNA and CDR2 is YNFKEQ in the germline V gene. The chain's CDR3 is CASSRDSQDEKLFF. In DNA, the CDR3 is TGTGCCAGCAGCCGAGACTCACAGGATGAAAAACTGTTTTTT.

A remark on this clone: This sample also contains other DNA sequences that code for the same CDR3. The chain employs TRBV12-5 and TRBJ2-2; 8 positions agree with TRBD1. V shed 4 bases and J 6 bases; nucleotides not matched to a gene: 4. Germline-derived CDR1 and CDR2 are LGHNT and FRNRAP. The CDR3 covers 14 residues. For the CDR3, the DNA is TGTGCTAGTGGTTCTGGACAGGGTCCCGGGGAGCTGTTTTTT. The encoded protein is CASGSGQGPGELFF.

This clone has only a few counts. At the DNA level, this CDR3 is encoded by other sequences in the same sample as well. V is TRBV4-3 and J is TRBJ2-3; no reliable D call. The CDR3 totals 14 residues. V shed 0 bases and J shed 3 bases, with 7 bases lying between them. CDR1 and CDR2 (germline): LGHNA, YSLEER. CDR3 loop: CASSQDRGTDTQYF. CDR3 nucleotide sequence: TGCGCCAGCAGCCAAGATCGAGGTACAGATACGCAGTATTTT.

Only one count was recorded for this clone. The chain joins TRBV7-7 to TRBJ2-2; 8 bases align to TRBD2. The CDR3 runs 15 residues. Germline values: CDR1 SSHAT, CDR2 FNYEAQ (reference sequence). The ends lost 10 bases at V and 6 bases at J; junction bases unmatched: 13. In DNA form, the CDR3 reads TGTGCCACTACCCTACCCGGGGGGGCCCCCGGGGAGCTGTTTTTT. Residues: CATTLPGGAPGELFF.

The J gene is TRBJ2-7, the V gene TRBV13, with D tentatively TRBD1 (5 bases). CDR3 length: 16 residues. V shed 1 base and J shed 3 bases, with 16 bases lying between them. Germline V CDR1 and CDR2: PRHDT, FYEKMQ (reference sequence). Here the CDR3 reads CASSLEARANFYEQYV. The CDR3 nucleotides read TGTGCCAGCAGCTTAGAGGCCAGGGCTAACTTCTACGAGCAGTACGTC.

This clone was detected only a few times. The germline gene is not matched at one end of the junction; a read error may be the cause. The chain is built from TRBV28 and TRBJ2-7; the D gene is possibly TRBD2 (7 bases). The CDR3 has 12 residues. CDR1 is MDHEN, CDR2 SYDVKM, per germline. Here the CDR3 DNA reads TGTGCCAGCAGCACCGGCGGCAGGGAGGGGGGGTTC. Translated, it gives CASSTGGREGGF.

This chain joins TRBV18 and TRBJ1-1; unclear D gene. V was clipped by 0 bases and J by 0 bases, with 8 bases between them. CDR1 and CDR2 (germline): KGHSH, LQKENI. The CDR3 extends over 15 amino acids. The DNA of the CDR3 is TGTGCCAGCTCACCACCGAATAGCATGAACACTGAAGCTTTCTTT. It specifies CASSPPNSMNTEAFF.

The J gene is TRBJ1-1, the V gene TRBV13, with 9 bases matching TRBD1. The CDR3 consists of 20 residues. V shed 4 bases and J 3 bases; nucleotides not matched to a gene: 21. The germline CDR1 and CDR2 sequences are PRHDT and FYEKMQ (reference sequence). The CDR3 nucleotides read TGTGCCAGCAGCTCACTCACAGGGGGCATTATAAGGGATCGGGACACTGAAGCTTTCTTT. It is translated as CASSSLTGGIIRDRDTEAFF. Full variable domain (outside the CDR3, taken from reference TRBV13 and TRBJ1-1): AAGVIQSPRHLIKEKRETATLKCYPIPRHDTVYWYQQGPGQDPQFLISFYEKMQSDKGSIPDRFSAQQFSDYHSELNMSSLELGDSALYFCASSSLTGGIIRDRDTEAFFGQGTRLTVV.

This clone was seen a handful of times. V and J are TRBV7-8 and TRBJ1-4; D is unresolved. The CDR3 is 15 amino acids. Per germline, CDR1 SGHVS and CDR2 FQNEAQ. V lost 7 bases and J 0 bases, leaving 12 bases between the germline ends. CDR3: CASTMETATNEKLFF. In DNA, the CDR3 is TGTGCCAGCACCATGGAGACTGCAACTAATGAAAAACTGTTTTTT.